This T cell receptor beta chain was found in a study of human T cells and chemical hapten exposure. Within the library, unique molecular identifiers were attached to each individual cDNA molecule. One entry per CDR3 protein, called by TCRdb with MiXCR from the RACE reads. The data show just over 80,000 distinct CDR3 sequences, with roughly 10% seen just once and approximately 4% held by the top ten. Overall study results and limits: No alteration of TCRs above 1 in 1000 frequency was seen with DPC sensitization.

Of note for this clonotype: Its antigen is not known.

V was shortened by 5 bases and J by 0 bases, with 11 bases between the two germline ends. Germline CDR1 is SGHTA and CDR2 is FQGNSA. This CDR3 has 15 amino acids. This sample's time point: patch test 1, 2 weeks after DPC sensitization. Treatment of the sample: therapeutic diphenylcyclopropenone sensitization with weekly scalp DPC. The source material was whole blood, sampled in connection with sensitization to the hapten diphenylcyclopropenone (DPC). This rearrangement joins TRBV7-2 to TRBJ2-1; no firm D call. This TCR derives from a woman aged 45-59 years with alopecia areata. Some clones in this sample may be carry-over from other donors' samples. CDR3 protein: CASSGSQSSYNEQFF. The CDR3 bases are TGTGCCAGCAGCGGAAGTCAAAGCTCCTACAATGAGCAGTTCTTC.